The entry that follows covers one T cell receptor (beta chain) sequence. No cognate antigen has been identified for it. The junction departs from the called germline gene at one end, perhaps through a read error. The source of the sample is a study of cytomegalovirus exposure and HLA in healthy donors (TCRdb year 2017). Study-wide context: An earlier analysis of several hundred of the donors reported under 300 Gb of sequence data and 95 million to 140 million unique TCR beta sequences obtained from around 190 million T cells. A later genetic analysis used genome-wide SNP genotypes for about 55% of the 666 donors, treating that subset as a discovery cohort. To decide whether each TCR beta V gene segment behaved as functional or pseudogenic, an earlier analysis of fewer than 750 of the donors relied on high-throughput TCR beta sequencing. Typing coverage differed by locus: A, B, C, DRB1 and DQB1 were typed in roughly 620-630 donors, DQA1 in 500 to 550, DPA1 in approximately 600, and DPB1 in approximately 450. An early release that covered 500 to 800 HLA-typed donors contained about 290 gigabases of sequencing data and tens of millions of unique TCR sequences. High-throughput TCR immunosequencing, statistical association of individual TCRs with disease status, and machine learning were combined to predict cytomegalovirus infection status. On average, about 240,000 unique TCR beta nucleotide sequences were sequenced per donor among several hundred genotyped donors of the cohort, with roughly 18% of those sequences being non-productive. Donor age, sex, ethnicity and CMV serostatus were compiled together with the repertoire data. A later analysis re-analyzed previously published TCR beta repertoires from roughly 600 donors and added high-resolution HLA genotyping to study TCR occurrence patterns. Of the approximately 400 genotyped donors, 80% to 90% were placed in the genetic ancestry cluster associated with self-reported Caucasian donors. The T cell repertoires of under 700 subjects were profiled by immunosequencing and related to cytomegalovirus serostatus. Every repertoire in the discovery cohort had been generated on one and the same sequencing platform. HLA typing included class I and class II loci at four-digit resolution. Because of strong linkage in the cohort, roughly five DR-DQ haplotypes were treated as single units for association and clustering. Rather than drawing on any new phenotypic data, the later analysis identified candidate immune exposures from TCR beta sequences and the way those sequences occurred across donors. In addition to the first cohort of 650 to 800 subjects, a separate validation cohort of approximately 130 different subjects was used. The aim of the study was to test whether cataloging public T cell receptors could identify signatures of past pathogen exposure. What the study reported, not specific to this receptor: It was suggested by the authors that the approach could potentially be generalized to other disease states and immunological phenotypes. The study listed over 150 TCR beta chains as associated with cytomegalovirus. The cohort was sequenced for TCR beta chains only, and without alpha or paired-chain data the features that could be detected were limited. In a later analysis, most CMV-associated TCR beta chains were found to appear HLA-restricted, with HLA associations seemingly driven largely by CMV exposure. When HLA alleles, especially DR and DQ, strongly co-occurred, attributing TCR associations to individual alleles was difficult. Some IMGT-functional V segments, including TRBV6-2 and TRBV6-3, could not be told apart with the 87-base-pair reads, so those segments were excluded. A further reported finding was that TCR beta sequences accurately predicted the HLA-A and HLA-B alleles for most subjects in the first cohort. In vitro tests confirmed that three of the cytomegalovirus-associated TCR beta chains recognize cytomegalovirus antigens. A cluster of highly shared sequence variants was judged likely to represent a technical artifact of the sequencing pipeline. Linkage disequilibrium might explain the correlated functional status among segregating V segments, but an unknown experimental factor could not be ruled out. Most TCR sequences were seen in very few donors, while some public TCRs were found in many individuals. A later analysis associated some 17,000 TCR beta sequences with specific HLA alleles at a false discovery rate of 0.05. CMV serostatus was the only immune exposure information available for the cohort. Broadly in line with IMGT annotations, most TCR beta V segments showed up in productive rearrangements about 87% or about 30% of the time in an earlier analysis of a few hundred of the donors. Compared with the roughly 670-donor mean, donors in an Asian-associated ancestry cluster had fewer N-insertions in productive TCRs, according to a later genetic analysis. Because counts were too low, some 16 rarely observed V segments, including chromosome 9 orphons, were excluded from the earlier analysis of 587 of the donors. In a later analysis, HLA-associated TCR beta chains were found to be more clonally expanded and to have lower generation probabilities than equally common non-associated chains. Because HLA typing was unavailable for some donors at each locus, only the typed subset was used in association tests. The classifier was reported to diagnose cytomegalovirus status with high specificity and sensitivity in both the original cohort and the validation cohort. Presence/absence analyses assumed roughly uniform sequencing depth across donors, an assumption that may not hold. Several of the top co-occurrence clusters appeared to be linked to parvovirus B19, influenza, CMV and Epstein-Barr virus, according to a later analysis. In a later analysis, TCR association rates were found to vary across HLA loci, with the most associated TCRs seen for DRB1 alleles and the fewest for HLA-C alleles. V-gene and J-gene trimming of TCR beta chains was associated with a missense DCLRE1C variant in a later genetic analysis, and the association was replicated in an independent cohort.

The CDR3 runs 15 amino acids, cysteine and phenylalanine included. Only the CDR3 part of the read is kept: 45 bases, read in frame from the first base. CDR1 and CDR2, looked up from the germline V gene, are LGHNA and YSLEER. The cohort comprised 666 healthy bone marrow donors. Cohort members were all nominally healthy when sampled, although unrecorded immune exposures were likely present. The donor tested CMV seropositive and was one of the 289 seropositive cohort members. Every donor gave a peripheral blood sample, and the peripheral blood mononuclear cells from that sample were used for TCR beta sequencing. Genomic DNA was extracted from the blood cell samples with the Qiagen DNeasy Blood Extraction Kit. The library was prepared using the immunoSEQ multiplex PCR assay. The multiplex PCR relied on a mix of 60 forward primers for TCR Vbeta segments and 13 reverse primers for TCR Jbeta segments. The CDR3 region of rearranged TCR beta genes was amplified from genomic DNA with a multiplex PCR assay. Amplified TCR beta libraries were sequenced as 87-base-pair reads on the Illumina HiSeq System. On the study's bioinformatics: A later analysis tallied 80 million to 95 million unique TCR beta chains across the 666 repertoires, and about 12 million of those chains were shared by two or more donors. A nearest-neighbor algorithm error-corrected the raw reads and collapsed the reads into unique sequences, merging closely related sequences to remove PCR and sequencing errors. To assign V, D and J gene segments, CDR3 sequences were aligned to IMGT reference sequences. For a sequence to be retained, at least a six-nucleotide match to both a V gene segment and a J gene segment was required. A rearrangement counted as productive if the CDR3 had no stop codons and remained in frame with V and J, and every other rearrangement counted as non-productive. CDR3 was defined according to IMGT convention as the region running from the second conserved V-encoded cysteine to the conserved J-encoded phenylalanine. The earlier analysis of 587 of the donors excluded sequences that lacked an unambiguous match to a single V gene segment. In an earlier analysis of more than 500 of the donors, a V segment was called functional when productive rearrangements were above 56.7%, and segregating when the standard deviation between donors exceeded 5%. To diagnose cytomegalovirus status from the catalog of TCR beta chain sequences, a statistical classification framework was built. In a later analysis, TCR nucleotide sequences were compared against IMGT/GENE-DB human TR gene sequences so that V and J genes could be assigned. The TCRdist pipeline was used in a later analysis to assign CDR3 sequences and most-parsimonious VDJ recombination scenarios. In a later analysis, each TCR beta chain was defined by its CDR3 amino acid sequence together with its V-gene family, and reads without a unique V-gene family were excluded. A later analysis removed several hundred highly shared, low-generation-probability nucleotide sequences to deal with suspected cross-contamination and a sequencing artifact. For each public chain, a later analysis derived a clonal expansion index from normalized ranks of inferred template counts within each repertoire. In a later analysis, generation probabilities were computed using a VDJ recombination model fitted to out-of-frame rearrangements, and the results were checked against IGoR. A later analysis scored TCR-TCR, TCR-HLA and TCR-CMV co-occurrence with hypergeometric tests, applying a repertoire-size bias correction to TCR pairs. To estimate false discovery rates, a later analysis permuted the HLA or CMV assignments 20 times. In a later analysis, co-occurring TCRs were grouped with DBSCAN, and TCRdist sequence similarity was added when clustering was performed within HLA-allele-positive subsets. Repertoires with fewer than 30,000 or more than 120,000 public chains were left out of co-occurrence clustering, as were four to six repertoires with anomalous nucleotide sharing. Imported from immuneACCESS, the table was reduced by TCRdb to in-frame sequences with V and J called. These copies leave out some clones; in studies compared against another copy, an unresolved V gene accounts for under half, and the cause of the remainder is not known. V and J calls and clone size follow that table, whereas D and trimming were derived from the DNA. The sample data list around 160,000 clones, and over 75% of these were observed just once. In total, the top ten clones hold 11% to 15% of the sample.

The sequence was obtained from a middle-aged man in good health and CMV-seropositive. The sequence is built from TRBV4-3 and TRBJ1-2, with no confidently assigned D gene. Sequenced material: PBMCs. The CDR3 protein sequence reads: CASSQEGNWNSGYTF. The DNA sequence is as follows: TGCGCCAGCAGCCAAGAGGGCAACTGGAACTCTGGCTACACCTTC.